The clone carrying this TCR beta chain was counted many times. Its antigen is unknown. Other autoimmune diseases, uncontrolled infections, pregnancy or lactation excluded patients from enrollment. A volume of 8.5 to 10 ml of fresh peripheral blood supplied the PBMCs. This sample stems from a study of Graves' ophthalmopathy and Graves' hyperthyroidism. Study summary: Investigators collected peripheral blood at initial diagnosis, before any treatment was given. Broader study findings: Blood contained most expanded thyroid clonotypes exceeding 0.001 frequency.

Amplified TCR beta CDR3 regions were obtained using RNA transcripts as template. Second-round multiplex PCR came after a first-round RT-PCR that employed HTBI primers. A single record per CDR3 protein comes from TCRdb applying MiXCR to the multiplex PCR reads. The profile shows about 480,000 distinct CDR3 sequences, roughly 14% of them singletons. V was clipped by 2 bases and J by 5 bases; unmatched bases: 4. The CDR3 length is 14 residues. Germline V lookup: CDR1 SGHVS, CDR2 FQNEAQ. The TCR comes from a woman in her 30s with Graves' ophthalmopathy. Input material: blood. The chain joins TRBV7-8 to TRBJ2-5, with TRBD1 identical over 8 bases. The CDR3 nucleotides are TGTGCCAGCAGCTTACAGGGGGCCGGGGAGACCCAGTACTTC. It yields the protein CASSLQGAGETQYF.